Below, one T cell receptor (beta chain) is given with its context. The antigen remains unidentified. The germline V and J ends were trimmed by 0 bases and 7 bases, with 15 bases remaining between them. Germline V gene sequence: CDR1 LGHNA, CDR2 YNFKEQ. This CDR3 spans 16 amino acids. Sequencing used immunoSEQ v3.0 at survey level. Some clones are missing from TCRdb's copy, which holds only in-frame ones; the method was immunoSEQ multiplex PCR. This table has 20,000 to 25,000 clones, roughly 79% appearing once. These data come from a study of long-term antiretroviral therapy in people with HIV. Study-wide results and limits: Clones expanded before ART dominated the repertoire at all time points. Repertoires from HIV showed CDR3 length ranges narrower than those of controls.

The sample consisted of unsorted PBMCs, taken 0.5 years after starting antiretroviral therapy. The receptor was derived from a man younger than 35 with HIV. The rearrangement joins TRBV4-2 to TRBJ1-4; the D gene is possibly TRBD1 (5 bases). The CDR3, as DNA: TGTGCCAGCAGCCAAGAACTAGTACAGGAGAGTGAAAAACTGTTTTTT. Amino acids: CASSQELVQESEKLFF.